What follows is one T cell receptor (beta chain) and its context. This clone's antigen is unknown. The record has no base qualities; no much larger clone is one base away. The data were taken from a study of blood T cell repertoires in COVID-19 (dated by TCRdb to about 2020). Notes on the research overall: Samples from collaborators originated in the United States, Italy and Spain and spanned both the acute and convalescent phases of COVID-19. Where HLA class I and class II types were available, the types were taken from metadata supplied by the sample provider, not from assay-based typing. The sample metadata nearly always contained a de-identified subject ID, COVID-19 status, age in years and sex. The samples were drawn from two sources: the first 160 participants of the ongoing ImmuneRACE study, and over 950 subjects contributed by 6 global collaborators. The repertoires were made available in a free public database intended to serve as a resource for research on the immune response to SARS-CoV-2. The material from the prospective study consisted of cDNA or gDNA derived from T cells, B-cell-depleted T cells, or PBMCs. Subjects who had been exposed to COVID-19, were actively infected with it, or had recovered from it provided the deeply sampled blood TCRbeta repertoires that made up the dataset. General conclusions and limits of the study: How much clinical and demographic metadata was included differed by source and by participant, and the metadata was provided uncurated.

TCRbeta CDR3 regions were amplified from genomic DNA by means of the immunoSEQ Assay, a bias-controlled multiplex PCR. The source study handled its data this way. The number of nucleated cells in each sample was estimated by amplification of reference gene primers within the assay. To quantify the absolute abundance of each unique TCRbeta CDR3 rearrangement, sequence reads were collapsed and filtered. For each sample, productive Simpson clonality was calculated as the square root of Simpson's diversity index over productive rearrangements. TCRdb's version of the immuneACCESS table is confined to in-frame rearrangements and falls short of the full clone set. An unresolved V gene accounts for under half of the shortfall where checked; the remainder is of unknown origin. The DNA gave D and trimming, while V, J and clone size come from that table. For this sample the table gives 210,000 or so clones, of which 80% to 90% were detected only once. The biggest ten clones account for roughly 4.5% of the sample.

Each collaborating institution followed its own protocols to collect whole blood in K2EDTA tubes. Collaborator samples were shipped for TCRbeta analysis as frozen whole blood, isolated PBMCs, or DNA extracted from either sample type. Trimming at the junction amounts to 0 bases on V and 2 bases on J, and the germline ends lie 6 bases apart. From a lookup of the germline V gene (reference sequence), CDR1 and CDR2 are LGHDT and YNNKEL. Inclusive of the bounding cysteine and phenylalanine, the CDR3 is 14 residues long. The read is trimmed to its CDR3 DNA, 42 bases read in frame from base 1. Sequenced input: peripheral blood. This chain joins TRBV3-1 (or the pseudogene TRBV3-2) to TRBJ2-3, with no confident D gene call. The origin of this receptor is a man aged 50-59 years with acute or convalescent COVID-19. The nucleotides read TGTGCCAGCAGCCAAGACCCGTTCACAGATACGCAGTATTTT. It specifies CASSQDPFTDTQYF.